The 7 T cell receptor beta chains given below trace back to one sample, sequenced in a study of blood T cell repertoires in COVID-19. Assay used: immunoSEQ multiplex PCR; TCRdb lists only in-frame clones, some missing. This sample has 200,000 to 300,000 clones, with around 90% found just once. Sequenced input: PBMCs or T cells enriched from blood (not recorded which). The receptors stem from a man between 45 and 60 years old who had been exposed to COVID-19.

This sequence joins TRBV9 and TRBJ2-5, with D hard to call. The CDR3 loop spans 13 amino acids. The V end was cut by 1 base, the J end by 3 bases, with 7 bases between. CDR1 and CDR2 from the germline V gene are SGDLS and YYNGEE. The CDR3 DNA sequence: TGTGCCAGCAGCGTATTGGGCAAAGAGACCCAGTACTTC. Translating it yields CASSVLGKETQYF.

The rearrangement uses TRBV15 and TRBJ2-7; 7 nucleotides align to TRBD2. From germline, CDR1 is LNHNV and CDR2 YYDKDF (reference sequence). Trimming took 5 bases from V and 0 from J; bases not matched to a gene: 10. The CDR3 totals 16 residues. As DNA, the CDR3 is TGTGCCACCAGCGGGCCCGGGACTACTGGCTCCTACGAGCAGTACTTC. It is translated as CATSGPGTTGSYEQYF.

This clone was recorded only once. The V call is TRBV28, the J call TRBJ1-1, with D perhaps matching TRBD1 (5 bases). CDR1 and CDR2 (germline): MDHEN, SYDVKM. Trimming removed 2 bases at V and 9 bases at J, with 13 bases between. This CDR3 is 13 amino acids long. The CDR3 DNA sequence: TGTGCCAGCAGTTTACCTGGGACTAAAAAAGCTTTCTTT. Its protein is CASSLPGTKKAFF.

The genes are TRBV15 and TRBJ2-7, with D possibly matching TRBD2 (6 bases). Between the trimmed V and J ends, which lost 3 bases and 5 bases, there was a span of 14 bases. From germline, CDR1 is LNHNV and CDR2 YYDKDF (reference sequence). The CDR3 is 14 residues long. The CDR3 spells CATSRRWAGNEQYV. Written as DNA, the CDR3 is TGTGCCACCAGCAGGAGATGGGCGGGGAACGAGCAGTACGTC.

Note on this clone: A read error may produce the germline difference seen at one junction end. The genes are TRBV5-4 and TRBJ2-5; the D gene is possibly TRBD1 (6 bases). CDR1 and CDR2 (germline): SGHNT, YYREEE (reference sequence). This CDR3 is 12 amino acids long. CDR3 residues: CASSRTEGRLNF. Here the CDR3 DNA reads TGTGCCAGCAGCCGGACAGAAGGCCGATTGAACTTC.

This clone occurred once. The chain is built from TRBV7-2 and TRBJ1-3; TRBD1 matches at 7 bases. Per germline, CDR1 SGHTA and CDR2 FQGNSA. Trimming at V came to 3 bases and at J to 0 bases, leaving 2 bases not matched to a gene. The CDR3 has 15 amino acids. CDR3 nucleotide sequence: TGTGCCAGCAGCTTGACAGGGCCCTCTGGAAACACCATATATTTT. Its protein is CASSLTGPSGNTIYF.

CDR3 region: CSAGQGFFGYTF. CDR3 in DNA: TGCAGCGCCGGACAGGGATTTTTTGGCTACACCTTC. The chain joins TRBV29-1 to TRBJ1-2; 8 nucleotides match TRBD1. Germline V lookup: CDR1 SQVTM, CDR2 ANQGSEA. The V and J ends lost 7 bases and 7 bases, in that order; junction bases with no gene match: 8. This CDR3 has 12 amino acids.